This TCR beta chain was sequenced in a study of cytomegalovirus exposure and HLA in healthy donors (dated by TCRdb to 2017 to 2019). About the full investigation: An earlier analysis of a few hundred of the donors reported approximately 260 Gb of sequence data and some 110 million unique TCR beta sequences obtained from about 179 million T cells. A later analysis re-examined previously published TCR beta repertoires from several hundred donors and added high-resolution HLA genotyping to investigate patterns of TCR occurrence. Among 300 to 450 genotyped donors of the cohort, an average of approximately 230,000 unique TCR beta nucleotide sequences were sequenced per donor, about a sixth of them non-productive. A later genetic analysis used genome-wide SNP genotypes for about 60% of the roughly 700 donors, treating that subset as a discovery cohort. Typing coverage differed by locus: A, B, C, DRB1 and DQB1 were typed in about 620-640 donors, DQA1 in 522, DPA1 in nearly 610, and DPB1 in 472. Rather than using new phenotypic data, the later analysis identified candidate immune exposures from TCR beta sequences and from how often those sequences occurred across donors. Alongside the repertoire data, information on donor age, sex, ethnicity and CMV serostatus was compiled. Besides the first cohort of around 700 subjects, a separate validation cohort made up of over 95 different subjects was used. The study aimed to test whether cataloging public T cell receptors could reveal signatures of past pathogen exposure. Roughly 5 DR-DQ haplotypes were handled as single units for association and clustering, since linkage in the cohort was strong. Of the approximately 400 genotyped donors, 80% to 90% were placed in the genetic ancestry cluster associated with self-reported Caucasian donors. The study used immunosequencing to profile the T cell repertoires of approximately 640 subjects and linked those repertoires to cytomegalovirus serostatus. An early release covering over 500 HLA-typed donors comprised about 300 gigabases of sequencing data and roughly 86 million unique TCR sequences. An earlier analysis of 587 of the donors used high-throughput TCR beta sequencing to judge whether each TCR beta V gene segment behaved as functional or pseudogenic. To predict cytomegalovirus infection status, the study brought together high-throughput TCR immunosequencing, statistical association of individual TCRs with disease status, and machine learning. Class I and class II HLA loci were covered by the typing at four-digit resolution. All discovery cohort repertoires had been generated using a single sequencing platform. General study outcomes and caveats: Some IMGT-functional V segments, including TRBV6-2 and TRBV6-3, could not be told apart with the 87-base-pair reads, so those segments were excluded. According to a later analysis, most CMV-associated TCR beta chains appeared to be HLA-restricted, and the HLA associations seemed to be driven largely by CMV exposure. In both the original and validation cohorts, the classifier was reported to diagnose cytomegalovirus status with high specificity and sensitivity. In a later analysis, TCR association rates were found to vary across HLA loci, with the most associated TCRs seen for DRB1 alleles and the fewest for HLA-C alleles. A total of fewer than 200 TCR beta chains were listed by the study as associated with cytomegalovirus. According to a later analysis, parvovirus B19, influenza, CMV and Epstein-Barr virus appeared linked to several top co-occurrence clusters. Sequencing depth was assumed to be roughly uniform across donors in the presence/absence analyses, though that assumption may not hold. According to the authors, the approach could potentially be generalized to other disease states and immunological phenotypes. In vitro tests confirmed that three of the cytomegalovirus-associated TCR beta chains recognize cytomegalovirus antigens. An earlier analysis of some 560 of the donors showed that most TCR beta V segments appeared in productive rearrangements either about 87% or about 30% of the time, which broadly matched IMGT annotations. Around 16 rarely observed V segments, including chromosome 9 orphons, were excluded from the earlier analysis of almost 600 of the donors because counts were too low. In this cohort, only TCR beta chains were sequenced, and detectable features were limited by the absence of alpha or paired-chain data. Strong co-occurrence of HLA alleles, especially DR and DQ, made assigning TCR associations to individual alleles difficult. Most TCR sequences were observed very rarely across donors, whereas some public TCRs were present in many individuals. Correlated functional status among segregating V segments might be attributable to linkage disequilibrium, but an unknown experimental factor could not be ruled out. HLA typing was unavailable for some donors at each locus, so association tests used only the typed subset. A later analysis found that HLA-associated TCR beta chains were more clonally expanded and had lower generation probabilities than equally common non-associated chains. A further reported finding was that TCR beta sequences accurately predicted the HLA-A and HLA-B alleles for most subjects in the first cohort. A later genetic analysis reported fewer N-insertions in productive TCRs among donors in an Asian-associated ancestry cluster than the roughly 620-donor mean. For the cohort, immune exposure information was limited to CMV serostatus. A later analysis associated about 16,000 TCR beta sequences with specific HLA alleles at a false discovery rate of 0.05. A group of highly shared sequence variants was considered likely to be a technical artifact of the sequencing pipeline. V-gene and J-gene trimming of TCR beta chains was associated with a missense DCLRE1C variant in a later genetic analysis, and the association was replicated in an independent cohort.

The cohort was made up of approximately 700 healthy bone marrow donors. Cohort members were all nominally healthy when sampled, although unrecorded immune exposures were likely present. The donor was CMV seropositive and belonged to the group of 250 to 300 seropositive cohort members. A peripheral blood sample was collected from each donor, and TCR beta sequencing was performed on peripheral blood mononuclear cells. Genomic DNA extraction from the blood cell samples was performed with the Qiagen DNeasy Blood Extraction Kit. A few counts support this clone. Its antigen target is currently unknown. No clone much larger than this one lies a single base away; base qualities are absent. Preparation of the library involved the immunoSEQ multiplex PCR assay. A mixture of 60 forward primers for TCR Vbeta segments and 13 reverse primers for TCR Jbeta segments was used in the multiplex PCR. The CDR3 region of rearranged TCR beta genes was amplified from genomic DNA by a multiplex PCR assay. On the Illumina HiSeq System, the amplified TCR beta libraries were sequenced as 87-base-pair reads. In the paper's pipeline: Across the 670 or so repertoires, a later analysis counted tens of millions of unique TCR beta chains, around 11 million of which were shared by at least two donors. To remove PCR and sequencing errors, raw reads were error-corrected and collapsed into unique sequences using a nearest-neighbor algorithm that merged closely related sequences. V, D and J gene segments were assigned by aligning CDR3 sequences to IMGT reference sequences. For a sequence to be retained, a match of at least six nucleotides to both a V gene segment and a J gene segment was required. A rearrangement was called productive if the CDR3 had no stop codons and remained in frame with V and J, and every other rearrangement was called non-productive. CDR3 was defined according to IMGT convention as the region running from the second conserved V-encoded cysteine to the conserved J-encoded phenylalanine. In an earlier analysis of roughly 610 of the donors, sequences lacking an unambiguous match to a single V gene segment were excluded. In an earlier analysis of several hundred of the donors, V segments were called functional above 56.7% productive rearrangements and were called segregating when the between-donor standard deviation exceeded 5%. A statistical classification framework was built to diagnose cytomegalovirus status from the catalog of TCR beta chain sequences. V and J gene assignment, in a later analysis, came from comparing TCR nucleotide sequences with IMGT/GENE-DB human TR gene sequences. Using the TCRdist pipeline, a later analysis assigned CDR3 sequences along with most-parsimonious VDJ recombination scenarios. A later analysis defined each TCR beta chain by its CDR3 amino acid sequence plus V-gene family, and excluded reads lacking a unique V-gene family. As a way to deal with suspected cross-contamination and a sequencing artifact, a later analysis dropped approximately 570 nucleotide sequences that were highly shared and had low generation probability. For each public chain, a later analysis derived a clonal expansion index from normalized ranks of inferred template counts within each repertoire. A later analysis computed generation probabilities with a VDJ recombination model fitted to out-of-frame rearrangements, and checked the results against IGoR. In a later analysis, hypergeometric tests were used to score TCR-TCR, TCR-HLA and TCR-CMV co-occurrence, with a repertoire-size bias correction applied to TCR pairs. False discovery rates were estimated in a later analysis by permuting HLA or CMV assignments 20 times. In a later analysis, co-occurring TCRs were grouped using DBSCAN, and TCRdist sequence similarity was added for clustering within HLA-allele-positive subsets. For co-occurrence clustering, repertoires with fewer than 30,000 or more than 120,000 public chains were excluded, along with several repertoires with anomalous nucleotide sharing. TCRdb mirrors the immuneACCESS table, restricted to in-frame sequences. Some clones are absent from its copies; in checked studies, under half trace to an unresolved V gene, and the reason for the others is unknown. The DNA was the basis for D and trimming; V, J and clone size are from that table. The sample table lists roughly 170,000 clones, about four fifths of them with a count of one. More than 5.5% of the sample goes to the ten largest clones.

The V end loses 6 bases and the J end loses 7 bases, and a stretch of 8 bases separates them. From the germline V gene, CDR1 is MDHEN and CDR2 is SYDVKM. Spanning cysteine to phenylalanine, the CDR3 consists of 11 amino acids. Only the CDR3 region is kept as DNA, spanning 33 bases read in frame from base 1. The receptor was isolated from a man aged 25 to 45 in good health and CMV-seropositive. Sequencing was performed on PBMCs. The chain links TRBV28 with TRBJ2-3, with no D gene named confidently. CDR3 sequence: CASSPSHTQYF. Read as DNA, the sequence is TGTGCCAGCAGCCCGAGCCATACGCAGTATTTT.